The 2 T cell receptor beta chains in this list originate from one sample, sequenced in a study of T cell clonality in common variable immunodeficiency. These receptors have no identified antigens. Findings and limits, study-wide: Reportedly, TCR beta sequences from common variable immunodeficiency showed fewer deletions and N-nucleotide insertions.

Here immunoSEQ multiplex PCR was the method, and the copy in TCRdb shows in-frame clones only, minus some. In total the sample includes approximately 24,000 clones, none of them seen once. Sequences were obtained from peripheral blood mononuclear cells. All receptors come from a human donor with common variable immunodeficiency.

This clone rates as medium-sized. Read data end 3 residues before the CDR3 end; the end is taken from the germline J gene. The chain recombines TRBV18 with TRBJ1-1; a possible D gene is TRBD1 (5 bases). CDR1 and CDR2 from the germline V gene are KGHSH and LQKENI. The CDR3 is made up of 13 amino acids. The V end lost 3 bases, the J end lost 2 bases, and 7 bases lay between the germline ends. This CDR3 reads CASSPQGNTEAFF. CDR3 bases read: TGTGCCAGCTCACCCCAGGGTAACACTGAA.

This clone was detected only a few times. With the read ending 3 residues before the CDR3 end, the germline J gene is used to fill in that end. The rearrangement uses TRBV7-9 and TRBJ1-4; maybe TRBD1 (6 bases). This CDR3 comprises 14 residues. Germline CDR1 is SEHNR and CDR2 is FQNEAQ (reference sequence). V lost 5 bases to trimming and J lost 5 bases, with 12 bases between them. This CDR3 is CASSTGTSNEKLFF. CDR3 DNA, as far as it was read: TGTGCCAGCAGCACCGGGACATCCAATGAAAAA.